The T cell receptor (beta chain) under discussion was sequenced for a study of Ad26.COV2.S vaccination and SARS-CoV-2 variants. The wider study: Recipients of Ad26.COV2.S got it intramuscularly, once or twice 56 days apart.

There are 14 residues in the CDR3. V lost 3 bases, J lost 3 bases, and 11 bases lay in between. CDR1 and CDR2 from the germline V gene are MGHDK and SYGVNS. In its sample, this clone was seen once. The target antigen is unknown. The treatment is: some 19 received Ad26.COV2.S at low or high dose, single or two shots; 5 received placebo; per-sample allocation not given. After the first vaccine or placebo injection, samples were drawn on day 63. This vaccine is an Ad26 vector that expresses the Wuhan-strain SARS-CoV-2 spike. Overall study results and limits: Participants given vaccine showed non-spike TCR breadth similar to that of placebo recipients. In TCR breadth and depth analyses, total T cell responses may have been underestimated.

Method: immunoSEQ multiplex PCR; TCRdb's copy keeps in-frame clones and lacks some. The profile covers approximately 480,000 clones, with approximately 90% appearing a single time and around 13% taken by the ten largest. This sample comprised peripheral blood, obtained in a trial of Ad26.COV2.S vaccine versus placebo. This chain links TRBV25-1 with TRBJ1-2, with D perhaps TRBD1 (5 bases). This clonotype originated in a person aged 18-65 years who received the Ad26.COV2.S COVID-19 vaccine or a placebo. The CDR3, as DNA: TGTGCCAGCAGTGAGCCAGGGAGACACTATGGCTACACCTTC. Protein sequence: CASSEPGRHYGYTF.